The entry that follows covers one T cell receptor beta chain sequence. The antigen is unknown. The source of the sample is a study of a mutant IDH1 vaccine in newly diagnosed glioma. Study-level background: Radiotherapy alone preceded vaccination by 4-6 weeks; alternatively, vaccination started with temozolomide cycles. Treated patients had a mean age of about 44 years and a sex split that was roughly 62% male and 37.5% female.

Described time point: week 23, last vaccination. One vaccine dose held 300 ug of mutant IDH1 20-mer peptide and came with topical imiquimod. Some clones are missing from TCRdb's copy, which holds only in-frame ones; the method was immunoSEQ multiplex PCR. In the table there are around 54,000 clones, over 80% of which are singletons. The study, taken as a whole, reports: Alterations occurring in top peripheral T cell clonotypes seemed unrelated to pseudoprogression.

V lost 2 bases, J lost 9 bases, and 5 bases stayed unmatched. The germline V gene encodes CDR1 MRHNA and CDR2 SNTAGT. CDR3 length equals 14 residues. The receptor was derived from a man in his forties with glioma. Sample: PBMCs, taken from a glioma patient whose treatment included an IDH1 peptide vaccine. The chain joins TRBV6-4 to TRBJ2-1, with 9 bases matching TRBD2. CDR3 loop: CASSDGGLAGEQFF. The CDR3 DNA reads as TGTGCCAGCAGTGACGGGGGACTAGCCGGTGAGCAGTTCTTC.